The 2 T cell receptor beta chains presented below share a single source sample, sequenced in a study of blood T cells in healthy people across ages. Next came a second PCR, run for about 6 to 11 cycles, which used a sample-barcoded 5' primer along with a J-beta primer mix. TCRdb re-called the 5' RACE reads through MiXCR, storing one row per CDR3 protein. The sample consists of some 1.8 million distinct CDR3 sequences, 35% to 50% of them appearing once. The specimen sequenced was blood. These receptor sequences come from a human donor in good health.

CDR3 in amino acids: CASSQVTSGESYNEQFF. Here the CDR3 DNA reads TGTGCCAGCAGCCAAGTGACTAGCGGGGAATCCTACAATGAGCAGTTCTTC. The gene calls are TRBV4-2 and TRBJ2-1, with TRBD2 identical over 11 bases. Trimming at V came to 1 base and at J to 1 base, leaving 3 bases not matched to a gene. The germline gives CDR1 LGHNA, CDR2 YNFKEQ. This CDR3 region has 17 residues.

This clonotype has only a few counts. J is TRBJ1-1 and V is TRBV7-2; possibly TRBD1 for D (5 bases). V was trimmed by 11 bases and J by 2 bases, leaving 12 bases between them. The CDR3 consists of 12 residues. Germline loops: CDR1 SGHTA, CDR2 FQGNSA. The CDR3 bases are TGTGCCGTCAGGGCTCCCAACACTGAAGCTTTCTTT. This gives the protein CAVRAPNTEAFF.